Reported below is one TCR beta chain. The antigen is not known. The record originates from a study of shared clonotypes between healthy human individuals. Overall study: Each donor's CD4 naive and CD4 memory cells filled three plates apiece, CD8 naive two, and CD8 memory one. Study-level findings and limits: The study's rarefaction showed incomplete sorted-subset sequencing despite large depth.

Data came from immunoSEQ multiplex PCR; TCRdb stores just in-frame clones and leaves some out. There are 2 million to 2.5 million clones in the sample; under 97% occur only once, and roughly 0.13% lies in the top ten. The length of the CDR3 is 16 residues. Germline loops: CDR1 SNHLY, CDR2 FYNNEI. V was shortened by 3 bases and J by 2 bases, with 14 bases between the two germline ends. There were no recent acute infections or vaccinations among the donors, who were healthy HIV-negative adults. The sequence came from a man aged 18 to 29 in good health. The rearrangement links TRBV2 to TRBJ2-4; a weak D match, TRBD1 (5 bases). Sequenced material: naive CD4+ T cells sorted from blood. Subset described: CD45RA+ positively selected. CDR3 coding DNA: TGTGCCAGCAGTGAGGTCAGGGATGGGACCAAAAACATTCAGTACTTC. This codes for CASSEVRDGTKNIQYF.